This TCR beta chain was found in a study of tumor and adjacent non-tumor tissue in lung cancer. CDR1 is GTSNPN, CDR2 SVGIG, per germline (reference sequence). The CDR3 totals 15 residues. Trimming stripped 0 bases from V and 6 bases from J, with 17 bases between. The template was RNA from unsorted bulk tissue. Distant lung tissue was collected more than 3 cm away from the tumor edge. Three rounds of nested PCR, following a modified ARM-PCR protocol, produced the TCRbeta library. Via MiXCR, TCRdb re-called the multiplex PCR reads, giving one row per CDR3 protein. The table has fewer than 100,000 distinct CDR3 sequences, 76% seen once.

The clonotype was recovered from a woman aged 50 to 65 with non-small cell lung cancer. The genes are TRBV30 and TRBJ1-1; a weak D match, TRBD1 (5 bases). The sequencing sample was made of distant non-tumor lung tissue. CDR3 DNA: TGTGCCTGGAGTGTACAGGACACTCGAAGGGCTGAAGCTTTCTTT. Translated, it gives CAWSVQDTRRAEAFF.